Below are 27 T cell receptor beta chains sequenced from a single sample in a study of vaccination and CD4 T cells after COVID-19. Cultured CD4+ T cells had their DNA profiled by the Oncomine TCR Beta short-read assay. One entry per CDR3 protein, called by TCRdb with MiXCR from the PCR reads. The table shows about 20,000 distinct CDR3 sequences, with about half occurring only once. Treatment in this sample: approximately nine-day PBMC culture with coronavirus spike peptide pools or control peptides (ViraFEST assay). These receptors are not linked to any known antigen. This material consisted of CD4+ T cells from blood, cultured in vitro, taken after SARS-CoV-2 vaccination. These receptors all come from a human donor who had recovered from COVID-19.

The chain has TRBV7-6 and TRBJ1-6, with 11 bases fitting TRBD1. CDR1 is SGHVS and CDR2 is FNYEAQ in the germline V gene. This CDR3 spans 15 amino acids. V trimming: 4 bases; J trimming: 9 bases; junction bases outside the gene matches: 5. The DNA of the CDR3 is TGTGCCAGCAGCTACCGGACAGGGGGCACTTCACCCCTCCACTTT. Translating it yields CASSYRTGGTSPLHF.

Only a few counts were recorded for this clonotype. The chain joins TRBV7-2 to TRBJ1-5; D is undetermined. The V end lost 4 bases, the J end lost 0 bases, and 7 bases lay between the germline ends. The CDR3 totals 14 residues. Per the germline V gene, CDR1 is SGHTA and CDR2 is FQGNSA. DNA of the CDR3: TGTGCCAGCAGCTCAGAATATAGCAATCAGCCCCAGCATTTT. It translates to CASSSEYSNQPQHF.

The genes are TRBV7-7 and TRBJ1-6; the match to TRBD1 covers 9 bases. The CDR3 consists of 14 residues. The V gene end was trimmed by 5 bases and the J gene end by 10 bases; junction bases not matched to a gene: 6. Germline CDR1 SSHAT, CDR2 FNYEAQ (reference sequence). The chain's CDR3 is CASSPVTGGSPLHF. CDR3 bases: TGTGCCAGCAGCCCCGTGACAGGGGGGTCACCCCTCCACTTT.

V gene TRBV20-1 combines with J gene TRBJ1-2; possibly TRBD1 for D (5 bases). Germline CDR1 reads DFQATT; CDR2 reads SNEGSKA (reference sequence). Deletions cut 8 bases from V and 1 base from J, with 14 bases between. CDR3 length equals 13 residues. The CDR3 DNA follows: TGCAGTCGCGGGGGGGATAGTAACTATGGCTACACCTTC. Protein: CSRGGDSNYGYTF.

This clonotype appeared a few times. The rearrangement uses TRBV6-1 and TRBJ1-3; a weak D match, TRBD1 (5 bases). Looked up from germline, CDR1 is MNHNS and CDR2 is SASEGT. The CDR3 extends over 11 amino acids. Between the trimmed V and J ends, which lost 6 bases and 16 bases, there was a span of 16 bases. CDR3 bases: TGTGCCAGCAGGTTAGGCGGGACGGACTATTTT. Amino acids: CASRLGGTDYF.

V and J are TRBV2 and TRBJ1-5; maybe TRBD1 (6 bases). This CDR3 contains 15 residues. Per the germline V gene, CDR1 is SNHLY and CDR2 is FYNNEI. Trimming took 5 bases from V and 2 from J, leaving 13 bases between them. The CDR3 nucleotides are TGTGCCAGCAGTAGGGACATGAGAGGCAATCAGCCCCAGCATTTT. Its translation: CASSRDMRGNQPQHF.

This clonotype was seen more than once but under ten times. This chain uses TRBV11-3 with TRBJ1-2; D gene unclear. The CDR3 has 12 amino acids. V lost 5 bases and J 8 bases, leaving 12 bases between the germline ends. Germline V gives CDR1 SGHNT, CDR2 YENEEA. The CDR3 loop is CASSTSLGGYTF. The CDR3 coding sequence is TGTGCCAGCAGCACTAGCCTAGGGGGCTACACCTTC.

In nucleotides, the CDR3 is TGTGCCAGCAGGGGCTTCAATGAGCAGTTCTTC. Encoded protein: CASRGFNEQFF. The chain links TRBV7-2 to TRBJ2-1; no firm D call. The CDR3 is 11 amino acids. Germline-derived CDR1 and CDR2 are SGHTA and FQGNSA. V shed 6 bases and J shed 6 bases, with 6 bases lying between them. The complete variable domain, with remaining parts taken from reference TRBV7-2 and TRBJ2-1, reads GAGVSQSPSNKVTEKGKDVELRCDPISGHTALYWYRQSLGQGLEFLIYFQGNSAPDKSGLPSDRFSAERTGGSVSTLTIQRTQQEDSAVYLCASRGFNEQFFGPGTRLTVL.

The chain has TRBV7-2 and TRBJ2-7; 11 nucleotides match TRBD2. Germline trimming cut 6 bases from V and 5 bases from J; bases unmatched to any gene: 9. Germline lookup yields CDR1 SGHTA and CDR2 FQGNSA. This CDR3 is 15 amino acids long. CDR3 in DNA: TGTGCCAGCAGGAGGACTAGCGGGCCTGGCCACGAGCAGTACTTC. It yields the protein CASRRTSGPGHEQYF.

Worth noting for this clonotype: A read error may account for a junction end that differs from germline. The rearrangement links TRBV20-1 to TRBJ2-3, with TRBD2 as a possible D gene (7 bases). Germline loops: CDR1 DFQATT, CDR2 SNEGSKA (reference sequence). The CDR3 is 14 amino acids. The CDR3: CSVRWGGLLDTQYF. In DNA form, the CDR3 reads TGCAGTGTTAGATGGGGGGGCCTTTTAGATACGCAGTATTTT.

This clonotype was observed once. The chain uses TRBV20-1 and TRBJ2-1; a weak D match, TRBD2 (5 bases). Germline assignment: CDR1 DFQATT and CDR2 SNEGSKA (reference sequence). Trimming left V 3 bases short and J 8 bases short, with 17 bases between. The CDR3 contains 14 residues. The CDR3 region is CSASSVGVYDEQFF. CDR3 sequence (DNA): TGCAGTGCTAGTTCTGTGGGAGTATACGATGAGCAGTTCTTC.

The chain joins TRBV5-4 to TRBJ1-2; possibly TRBD1 for D (6 bases). With 3 bases removed from V and 6 bases from J, the gap between germline ends came to 21 bases. The CDR3 contains 16 residues. Looked up from germline, CDR1 is SGHNT and CDR2 is YYREEE (reference sequence). The CDR3 sequence is CASSSADSAQRDGYTF. In nucleotides, the CDR3 is TGTGCCAGCAGCTCCGCGGACAGCGCCCAAAGGGATGGCTACACCTTC.

This clonotype occurred once. This chain connects TRBV6-5 to TRBJ1-5, with 8 bases lining up with TRBD1. The CDR3 covers 16 residues. CDR1 MNHEY and CDR2 SVGAGI come from the germline V gene. J lost 6 bases, V lost 2 bases, and 9 bases had no gene match. Here the CDR3 reads CASSYSGGTGGQPQHF. The CDR3 nucleotides are TGTGCCAGCAGTTACAGTGGCGGGACAGGTGGTCAGCCCCAGCATTTT.

This chain links TRBV10-1 with TRBJ2-3; D perhaps matches TRBD2 (6 bases). Trimming left V 6 bases short and J 0 bases short, with 10 bases between. Germline-derived CDR1 and CDR2 are WNHNN and SYGVQD (reference sequence). The CDR3 has 14 amino acids. CDR3 DNA: TGCGCCAGCAGCGTTAGCGGTAGCACAGATACGCAGTATTTT. It specifies CASSVSGSTDTQYF.

The rearrangement joins TRBV4-3 to TRBJ1-3, with a tentative D call TRBD1 (6 bases). V gave up 1 base and J gave up 3 bases, with 13 bases separating them. Per germline, CDR1 LGHNA and CDR2 YSLEER. The CDR3 has 16 amino acids. The CDR3 reads CASSQVVRGLGNTIYF. As DNA, the CDR3 is TGCGCCAGCAGCCAAGTCGTCCGGGGGCTTGGAAACACCATATATTTT.

This clonotype was seen a few times. The rearrangement links TRBV5-4 to TRBJ1-1; TRBD1 might be the D (5 bases). The CDR3 consists of 14 residues. The germline V and J ends were trimmed by 1 base and 3 bases, with 10 bases remaining between them. The germline gives CDR1 SGHNT, CDR2 YYREEE (reference sequence). The CDR3 region is CASSLRGAYTEAFF. The CDR3 coding sequence is TGTGCCAGCAGCTTGAGGGGCGCTTACACTGAAGCTTTCTTT.

The genes are TRBV7-9 and TRBJ1-6; the D is unclear. Germline CDR1 is SEHNR and CDR2 is FQNEAQ (reference sequence). Trimming removed 5 bases at V and 7 bases at J, with 3 bases between. The CDR3 consists of 11 residues. The CDR3 spells CASSLNSPLHF. The CDR3 DNA is TGTGCCAGCAGCCTCAATTCACCCCTCCACTTT.

The chain uses TRBV25-1 and TRBJ1-2, with D possibly matching TRBD1 (5 bases). CDR1 is MGHDK and CDR2 is SYGVNS in the germline V gene. Trimming took 4 bases from V and 7 from J, leaving 13 bases between them. This CDR3 comprises 13 residues. The CDR3 DNA is TGTGCCAGCAGTGGCGTCATCGGGGGTGGCTACACCTTC. This encodes CASSGVIGGGYTF.

V is TRBV11-2 and J is TRBJ1-1; D might be TRBD1 (5 bases). Germline V lookup: CDR1 SGHAT, CDR2 FQNNGV. Trimming left V 3 bases short and J 5 bases short, with 16 bases between. The CDR3 is 15 residues long. The CDR3 protein is CASSFTDRGDTEAFF. DNA of the CDR3: TGTGCCAGCAGCTTCACGGATAGGGGAGATACTGAAGCTTTCTTT. Full variable domain (remainder filled in from reference TRBV11-2 and TRBJ1-1): EAGVAQSPRYKIIEKRQSVAFWCNPISGHATLYWYQQILGQGPKLLIQFQNNGVVDDSQLPKDRFSAERLKGVDSTLKIQPAKLEDSAVYLCASSFTDRGDTEAFFGQGTRLTVV.

The chain carries TRBV6-2 or TRBV6-3 and TRBJ1-6; no clear D gene. V lost 0 bases and J 3 bases, leaving 12 bases between the germline ends. Germline lookup yields CDR1 MNHEY and CDR2 SVGEGT. The CDR3 length is 17 residues. The DNA of the CDR3 is TGTGCCAGCAGTTACTCGATTCTGGGCCGCTATAATTCACCCCTCCACTTT. Its translation: CASSYSILGRYNSPLHF.

The rearrangement links TRBV28 to TRBJ1-2; D remains ambiguous. From germline, CDR1 is MDHEN and CDR2 SYDVKM. CDR3 size: 13 residues. V was clipped by 5 bases and J by 7 bases, with 14 bases between them. The CDR3 spells CASSHRGGGGYTF. CDR3 sequence (DNA): TGTGCCAGCAGTCACCGAGGAGGTGGTGGCTACACCTTC.

Note on this clonotype: The DNA is left out, because the CDR3 cannot be placed on it with certainty; the CDR3 is given as TCRdb lists it. This chain joins TRBV7-9 and TRBJ1-2; the table assigns TRBD1, which was not confirmed against the DNA. With termini counted, the CDR3 has 24 amino acids. Germline V gene sequence: CDR1 SEHNR, CDR2 FQNEAQ (reference sequence). The CDR3: CASTNQTSMYLCASGWTGGSGYTF.

A few counts support this clonotype. The chain recombines TRBV30 with TRBJ2-5; TRBD1 is a possible D gene (6 bases). This CDR3 has 14 amino acids. Germline loops: CDR1 GTSNPN, CDR2 SVGIG (reference sequence). The V gene lost 3 bases and the J gene lost 0 bases, with 11 bases spanning the gap. CDR3 residues: CAWRAGAYQETQYF. CDR3 bases: TGTGCCTGGAGGGCAGGGGCGTACCAAGAGACCCAGTACTTC.

V gene TRBV20-1 combines with J gene TRBJ1-2, with 7 bases fitting TRBD1. V lost 0 bases and J lost 7; bases outside the gene matches: 11. Germline CDR1 and CDR2: DFQATT and SNEGSKA (reference sequence). This CDR3 is built from 15 residues. The CDR3 DNA follows: TGCAGTGCTAGAGACGAGATTGACAGGGCAAGTGGCTACACCTTC. Translated: CSARDEIDRASGYTF.

The rearrangement links TRBV7-7 to TRBJ2-5; D is unclear. V was clipped by 1 base and J by 1 base, with 10 bases between them. This CDR3 comprises 15 residues. Germline V gene sequence: CDR1 SSHAT, CDR2 FNYEAQ (reference sequence). The CDR3 bases are TGTGCCAGCAGCTTAGATATCGGTGGCCAAGAGACCCAGTACTTC. This codes for CASSLDIGGQETQYF.

V usage is TRBV19 and J usage is TRBJ1-5; 7 nucleotides agree with TRBD1. Trimming cost V 5 bases and J 2 bases; bases outside gene matches: 6. Germline assignment: CDR1 LNHDA and CDR2 SQIVND (reference sequence). This CDR3 is 15 amino acids long. In nucleotides, the CDR3 is TGTGCCAGTAGTGGAAACAGGGGAGGCAATCAGCCCCAGCATTTT. This gives the protein CASSGNRGGNQPQHF.

This clonotype was seen more than once but under ten times. The chain employs TRBV20-1 and TRBJ1-1, with a possible D match to TRBD1 (6 bases). The CDR3 runs to 14 residues. The germline CDR1 and CDR2 sequences are DFQATT and SNEGSKA (reference sequence). Trimming took off 2 bases at V and 1 base at J, with 11 bases between the two ends. CDR3 nucleotides: TGCAGTGCTAGAATGGGGGCGACGAACACTGAAGCTTTCTTT. Encoded protein: CSARMGATNTEAFF.